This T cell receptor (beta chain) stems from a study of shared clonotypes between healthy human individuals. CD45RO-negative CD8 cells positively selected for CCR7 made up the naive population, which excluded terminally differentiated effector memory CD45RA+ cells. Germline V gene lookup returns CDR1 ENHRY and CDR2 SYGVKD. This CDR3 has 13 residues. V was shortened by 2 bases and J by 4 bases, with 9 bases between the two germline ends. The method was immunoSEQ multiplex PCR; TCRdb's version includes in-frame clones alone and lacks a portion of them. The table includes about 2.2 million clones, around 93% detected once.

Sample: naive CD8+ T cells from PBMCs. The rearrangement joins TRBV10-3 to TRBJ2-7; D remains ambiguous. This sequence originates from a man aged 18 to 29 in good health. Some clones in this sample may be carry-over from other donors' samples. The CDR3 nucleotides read TGTGCCATCAGTGAGGCGAGTAGGTACGAGCAGTACTTC. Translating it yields CAISEASRYEQYF.